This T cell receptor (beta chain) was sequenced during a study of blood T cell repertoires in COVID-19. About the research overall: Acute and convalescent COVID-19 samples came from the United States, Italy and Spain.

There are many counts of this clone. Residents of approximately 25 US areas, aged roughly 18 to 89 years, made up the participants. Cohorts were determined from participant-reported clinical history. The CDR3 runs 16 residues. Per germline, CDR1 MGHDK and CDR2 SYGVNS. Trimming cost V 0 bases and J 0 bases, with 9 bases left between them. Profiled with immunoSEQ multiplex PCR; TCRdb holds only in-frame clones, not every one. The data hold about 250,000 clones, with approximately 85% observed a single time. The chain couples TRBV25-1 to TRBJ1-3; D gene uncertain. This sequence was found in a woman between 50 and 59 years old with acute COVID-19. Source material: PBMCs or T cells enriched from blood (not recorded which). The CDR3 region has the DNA TGTGCCAGCAGTGAATATGGCATTAACTCTGGAAACACCATATATTTT. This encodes CASSEYGINSGNTIYF. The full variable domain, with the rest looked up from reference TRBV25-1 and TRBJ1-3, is EADIYQTPRYLVIGTGKKITLECSQTMGHDKMYWYQQDPGMELHLIHYSYGVNSTEKGDLSSESTVSRIRTEHFPLTLESARPSHTSQYLCASSEYGINSGNTIYFGEGSWLTVV.